The next 20 T cell receptor beta chains were all read from a single sample in a study of blood T cell repertoires in COVID-19. This table comes from immunoSEQ multiplex PCR, and its TCRdb copy is limited to in-frame clones, with some not included. There are 150,000 to 200,000 clones in the sample; about 93% occur only once, and approximately 4.6% lies in the top ten. The sequencing input was peripheral blood. These receptors were collected from a woman aged 45-65 years with acute or convalescent COVID-19.

The chain recombines TRBV12-5 with TRBJ1-3; no reliable D call. CDR3 length equals 15 residues. Trimming pared 0 bases from V and 0 bases from J, leaving 6 bases between. Looked up from germline, CDR1 is LGHNT and CDR2 is FRNRAP. CDR3 coding DNA: TGTGCTAGTGGTTTGGTAGCGGCCTCTGGAAACACCATATATTTT. Translated, it gives CASGLVAASGNTIYF.

The chain joins TRBV27 to TRBJ2-7; TRBD1 matches 11 bases. In germline, CDR1 is MNHEY, CDR2 SMNVEV (reference sequence). This CDR3 spans 15 amino acids. The J segment lost 6 bases and the V segment lost 4 bases, leaving 8 bases of the junction unmatched. CDR3 protein: CASSSIPGQGVEQYF. The CDR3 nucleotides read TGTGCCAGCAGTTCGATCCCGGGACAGGGGGTCGAGCAGTACTTC.

This chain connects TRBV11-2 to TRBJ1-2; perhaps TRBD1 as D (5 bases). V was pared by 2 bases and J by 6 bases, with 7 bases between. Germline assignment: CDR1 SGHAT and CDR2 FQNNGV. The CDR3 runs 12 residues. CDR3 sequence (DNA): TGTGCCAGCAGCTTACGGGGGGATGGCTACACCTTC. It yields the protein CASSLRGDGYTF.

The chain couples TRBV12-3 or TRBV12-4 to TRBJ2-5; 7 positions match TRBD1. The CDR3 sequence is 12 residues long. V shed 4 bases and J 4 bases; nucleotides not matched to a gene: 0. The chain's CDR3 is CASSYRGETQYF. CDR3 bases: TGTGCCAGCAGTTACAGGGGAGAGACCCAGTACTTC.

The chain is built from TRBV4-1 and TRBJ2-7; D might be TRBD1 (5 bases). V was pared by 4 bases and J by 0 bases, with 19 bases between. From germline, CDR1 is MGHRA and CDR2 YSYEKL. This CDR3 comprises 17 residues. The CDR3 protein is CASSLQQEYRSSYEQYF. CDR3 coding DNA: TGCGCCAGCAGCCTTCAACAGGAATACCGAAGCTCCTACGAGCAGTACTTC.

The chain carries TRBV19 and TRBJ2-1, with D perhaps matching TRBD2 (6 bases). The V gene's germline CDR1 is LNHDA and CDR2 SQIVND (reference sequence). The ends were cut back, 11 bases at V and 0 bases at J, with 17 bases in the middle. The CDR3 extends over 15 amino acids. CDR3 nucleotides: TGTGCCTCAAAACTGGGCGGGAACTCCTACAATGAGCAGTTCTTC. Encoded protein: CASKLGGNSYNEQFF.

The chain employs TRBV6-5 and TRBJ1-2, with a possible D match to TRBD1 (6 bases). There are 13 residues in the CDR3. Trimming shortened V by 5 bases and J by 2 bases, and 9 bases separated the two germline ends. Germline values: CDR1 MNHEY, CDR2 SVGAGI. The CDR3 protein is CASSPQGNYGYTF. The CDR3 bases are TGTGCCAGCAGTCCCCAGGGGAACTATGGCTACACCTTC.

The genes are TRBV28 and TRBJ2-1, with 7 bases fitting TRBD1. The V gene's germline CDR1 is MDHEN and CDR2 SYDVKM. Unmatched junction bases numbered 8, after V lost 11 bases and J lost 4 bases. The CDR3 totals 13 residues. Written as DNA, the CDR3 is TGTGCCGGTAAAAAACAGGGGTACAATGAGCAGTTCTTC. Encoded protein: CAGKKQGYNEQFF.

The chain uses TRBV3-1 (or the pseudogene TRBV3-2) and TRBJ1-2; the D gene is possibly TRBD1 (5 bases). CDR3 length: 13 residues. V lost 0 bases and J 7 bases, leaving 9 bases between the germline ends. From germline, CDR1 is LGHDT and CDR2 YNNKEL (reference sequence). CDR3 nucleotide sequence: TGTGCCAGCAGCCAAGATGGGGGGGGTGGCTACACCTTC. Translation: CASSQDGGGGYTF.

The gene calls are TRBV10-3 and TRBJ1-3; no reliable D call. Trimming left V 2 bases short and J 0 bases short, with 11 bases between. The CDR3 has 16 amino acids. Germline CDR1 and CDR2: ENHRY and SYGVKD. The chain's CDR3 is CAISEKTTVSGNTIYF. DNA of the CDR3: TGTGCCATCAGTGAGAAGACAACAGTCTCTGGAAACACCATATATTTT.

The chain joins TRBV6-5 to TRBJ2-3, with D hard to call. Trimming stripped 0 bases from V and 0 bases from J, with 4 bases between. Germline CDR1 reads MNHEY; CDR2 reads SVGAGI. CDR3 size: 14 residues. CDR3 nucleotide sequence: TGTGCCAGCAGTTACTCCCCTAGCACAGATACGCAGTATTTT. Encoded protein: CASSYSPSTDTQYF.

CDR3 sequence: CASSLMGTGSYEQYF. CDR3 bases: TGTGCCAGCAGCTTAATGGGGACAGGGAGCTACGAGCAGTACTTC. J is TRBJ2-7 and V is TRBV7-2, with TRBD1 matching 9 bases. J was trimmed by 3 bases and V by 2 bases; bases with no gene match: 5. CDR1 and CDR2 (germline): SGHTA, FQGNSA. The CDR3 length is 15 residues.

The V call is TRBV7-2, the J call TRBJ2-1; 14 nucleotides align to TRBD2. CDR3 length equals 17 residues. Germline V gives CDR1 SGHTA, CDR2 FQGNSA. J lost 7 bases, V lost 5 bases, and 10 bases had no gene match. The CDR3 nucleotides are TGTGCCAGCAGCCCTCAACCGGGACTAGCGGGAGATAATGAGCAGTTCTTC. This gives the protein CASSPQPGLAGDNEQFF.

The J gene is TRBJ1-2, the V gene TRBV5-1; no firm D call. The CDR3 length is 14 residues. Per the germline V gene, CDR1 is SGHRS and CDR2 is YFSETQ. V dropped 0 bases and J dropped 3 bases, with 9 bases sitting between them. CDR3 sequence (DNA): TGCGCCAGCAGCTTGGGTCTAGGCGACTATGGCTACACCTTC. Translation gives CASSLGLGDYGYTF. Supplemented by reference TRBV5-1 and TRBJ1-2, the full variable domain reads KAGVTQTPRYLIKTRGQQVTLSCSPISGHRSVSWYQQTPGQGLQFLFEYFSETQRNKGNFPGRFSGRQFSNSRSEMNVSTLELGDSALYLCASSLGLGDYGYTFGSGTRLTVV.

This rearrangement joins TRBV10-3 to TRBJ1-1; D possibly corresponds to TRBD1 (6 bases). The CDR3 is 15 amino acids. Germline CDR1 ENHRY, CDR2 SYGVKD. Trimming took off 2 bases at V and 0 bases at J, with 10 bases between the two ends. The CDR3 loop is CAISEGQLMNTEAFF. The CDR3 DNA reads as TGTGCCATCAGTGAGGGACAGCTTATGAACACTGAAGCTTTCTTT.

The table lists this clone with a count of one. The rearrangement uses TRBV18 and TRBJ1-4; TRBD1 matches 7 bases. This CDR3 region has 15 residues. Trimming at V came to 4 bases and at J to 0 bases, leaving 2 bases not matched to a gene. CDR1 and CDR2 (germline): KGHSH, LQKENI. The CDR3 coding sequence is TGTGCCAGCTCACAAACAGGGGCAACTAATGAAAAACTGTTTTTT. This encodes CASSQTGATNEKLFF. The variable domain in full, completed from reference TRBV18 and TRBJ1-4, reads NAGVMQNPRHLVRRRGQEARLRCSPMKGHSHVYWYRQLPEEGLKFMVYLQKENIIDESGMPKERFSAEFPKEGPSILRIQQVVRGDSAAYFCASSQTGATNEKLFFGSGTQLSVL.

The J gene is TRBJ2-1, the V gene TRBV9, with D maybe TRBD2 (6 bases). This CDR3 contains 15 residues. The germline V and J ends were trimmed by 1 base and 1 base, with 9 bases remaining between them. Germline V lookup: CDR1 SGDLS, CDR2 YYNGEE. In DNA form, the CDR3 reads TGTGCCAGCAGCGTAAATAGCGGATCCTACAATGAGCAGTTCTTC. This encodes CASSVNSGSYNEQFF.

J is TRBJ1-1 and V is TRBV7-9; D possibly corresponds to TRBD1 (6 bases). The germline CDR1 and CDR2 sequences are SEHNR and FQNEAQ (reference sequence). This CDR3 region has 15 residues. V shed 5 bases and J shed 2 bases, with 15 bases lying between them. CDR3 protein: CASSLVLGGNTEAFF. The CDR3 DNA is TGTGCCAGCAGCCTCGTTTTAGGGGGAAACACTGAAGCTTTCTTT.

CDR3 nucleotide sequence: TGTGCCAGCAGTTTCGGGAGGCGATACTCTGGAAACACCATATATTTT. Translation gives CASSFGRRYSGNTIYF. The J gene is TRBJ1-3, the V gene TRBV28; D unresolved. V gave up 3 bases and J gave up 0 bases, with 12 bases separating them. Per the germline V gene, CDR1 is MDHEN and CDR2 is SYDVKM. The CDR3 loop spans 16 amino acids.

The chain uses TRBV6-5 and TRBJ1-6, with 9 nucleotides matching TRBD1. The CDR3 runs to 16 residues. V lost 0 bases to trimming and J lost 14 bases; unmatched junction nucleotides: 11. Per germline, CDR1 MNHEY and CDR2 SVGAGI. The CDR3 DNA reads as TGTGCCAGCAGTTACTCCCCGGACAGGGGAGTTGGGACCCTCCACTTT. Its translation is CASSYSPDRGVGTLHF.